Each of the 31 T cell receptor beta chains below was sequenced from the same sample in a study of cytomegalovirus exposure and HLA in healthy donors (TCRdb year 2017). Library preparation was by the immunoSEQ multiplex PCR assay. The multiplex PCR relied on a mix of 60 forward primers for TCR Vbeta segments and 13 reverse primers for TCR Jbeta segments. TCRdb's version of the immuneACCESS table is confined to in-frame rearrangements and falls short of the full clone set. An unresolved V gene accounts for under half of the shortfall where checked; the remainder is of unknown origin. A total of some 180,000 clones appear in this sample, about 70% of them only once. Roughly 1.9% of the sample rests with the top ten. The material sequenced was PBMCs. The receptors originated from a woman between 25 and 40 years old in good health and CMV-seronegative.

The chain couples TRBV5-6 to TRBJ2-5, with 7 bases identical to TRBD2. The J call may be mistaken, given a closer DNA end match to TRBJ2-7. Per germline, CDR1 SGHDT and CDR2 YYEEEE. CDR3 length: 17 residues. The CDR3 loop reads CASSYLGPSGFSYEQYF. In nucleotides, the CDR3 is TGTGCCAGCAGCTACCTTGGGCCTAGCGGCTTCTCCTACGAGCAGTACTTC.

CDR3 sequence (DNA): TGTGCCAGCAGTACTCTAGCGGGGGGTAGGGGTGAGCAGTTCTTC. Its protein product is CASSTLAGGRGEQFF. This chain uses TRBV2 with TRBJ2-1, with TRBD2 matching 11 bases. There are 15 residues in the CDR3. CDR1 and CDR2 (germline): SNHLY, FYNNEI. The ends lost 5 bases at V and 9 bases at J; junction bases unmatched: 9.

This sequence joins TRBV2 and TRBJ1-1; TRBD1 matches at 11 bases. The CDR3 is 16 amino acids. V trimming: 6 bases; J trimming: 4 bases; junction bases outside the gene matches: 10. The germline V gene has CDR1 SNHLY and CDR2 FYNNEI. DNA for the CDR3: TGTGCCAGCAGCCTGGACAGGGGGCGGTTGGGCACTGAAGCTTTCTTT. Translated, it gives CASSLDRGRLGTEAFF.

V gene TRBV30 combines with J gene TRBJ1-1; 9 bases are a match to TRBD1. V dropped 0 bases and J dropped 6; count of bases not matched to a gene: 8. Germline V gene lookup returns CDR1 GTSNPN and CDR2 SVGIG (reference sequence). The CDR3 consists of 15 residues. The CDR3 region is CAWSVLGTGTAEAFF. CDR3 bases: TGTGCCTGGAGTGTACTTGGGACAGGGACGGCTGAAGCTTTCTTT.

The chain employs TRBV5-6 and TRBJ1-2, with TRBD1 identical over 8 bases. Germline CDR1 reads SGHDT; CDR2 reads YYEEEE. This CDR3 comprises 17 residues. The J segment lost 5 bases and the V segment lost 5 bases, leaving 17 bases of the junction unmatched. The CDR3 sequence: CASRPVPATRTGYGYTF. In nucleotides, the CDR3 is TGTGCCAGCAGGCCGGTCCCCGCAACCCGGACAGGGTATGGCTACACCTTC.

CDR3 sequence reads: CASSLDRSTGNTIYF. In nucleotides, the CDR3 is TGTGCCAGCAGCTTAGATAGGAGTACCGGAAACACCATATATTTT. The chain carries TRBV11-2 and TRBJ1-3; D call uncertain. Germline lookup yields CDR1 SGHAT and CDR2 FQNNGV. V lost 0 bases to trimming and J lost 4 bases, with 10 bases between them. The CDR3 is made up of 15 amino acids.

The table lists this clone with a few counts. J is TRBJ2-2 and V is TRBV4-1; possible D gene TRBD2, 5 bases. Trimming took 4 bases from V and 3 from J, leaving 9 bases between them. CDR3 length equals 14 residues. CDR1 and CDR2 (germline): MGHRA, YSYEKL. The CDR3 is CASSRLGDTGELFF. The CDR3 nucleotides are TGCGCCAGCAGCCGCCTCGGGGACACCGGGGAGCTGTTTTTT.

The chain carries TRBV10-3 and TRBJ1-2, with TRBD1 identical over 11 bases. V gave up 10 bases and J gave up 8 bases; unmatched junction bases: 12. Germline CDR1 and CDR2: ENHRY and SYGVKD. This CDR3 comprises 14 residues. The CDR3 DNA sequence: TGTGCCACCTCGGACAGGGGGCTAACGGGAGGCTACACCTTC. Protein sequence: CATSDRGLTGGYTF.

This clone has just one count. The rearrangement joins TRBV9 to TRBJ2-7; maybe TRBD2 (5 bases). Germline V gene lookup returns CDR1 SGDLS and CDR2 YYNGEE. The CDR3 length is 15 residues. The V end was cut by 3 bases, the J end by 1 base, with 14 bases between. The CDR3 region is CASSDGISGSYEQYF. The CDR3 region has the DNA TGTGCCAGCAGCGACGGGATTTCGGGGTCCTACGAGCAGTACTTC.

The chain links TRBV7-9 to TRBJ2-3, with a weak D call TRBD2 (6 bases). Trimming took off 1 base at V and 2 bases at J, with 13 bases between the two ends. The CDR3 contains 16 residues. Per germline, CDR1 SEHNR and CDR2 FQNEAQ (reference sequence). The CDR3 loop is CASSLVLAENTDTQYF. The CDR3 DNA is TGTGCCAGCAGCTTAGTTTTAGCGGAGAACACAGATACGCAGTATTTT.

The CDR3 spells CASSSIGQGNTEAFF. The CDR3, as DNA: TGTGCCAGCAGTTCTATCGGACAGGGTAACACTGAAGCTTTCTTT. The J gene is TRBJ1-1, the V gene TRBV27, with 8 nucleotides matching TRBD1. Germline CDR1 MNHEY, CDR2 SMNVEV (reference sequence). The CDR3 sequence is 15 residues long. V shed 4 bases, J shed 2 bases, and the junction held 6 bases outside the gene matches.

The gene calls are TRBV7-9 and TRBJ1-2; 7 bases match TRBD1. Per the germline V gene, CDR1 is SEHNR and CDR2 is FQNEAQ (reference sequence). CDR3 length equals 16 residues. After removal of 2 bases from V and 2 bases from J, the junction contained 8 bases not matched to a gene. CDR3 bases: TGTGCCAGCAGCTTACTCGCGGGACAGTCGAACTATGGCTACACCTTC. Translating it yields CASSLLAGQSNYGYTF.

The rearrangement links TRBV11-2 to TRBJ2-1; 10 bases agree with TRBD2. There are 16 residues in the CDR3. Germline V gives CDR1 SGHAT, CDR2 FQNNGV. Trimming at V came to 4 bases and at J to 9 bases, leaving 12 bases not matched to a gene. The CDR3 bases are TGTGCCAGCAGCTCCCTCCCCCCGGGACTAGCGTCTGAGCAGTTCTTC. It translates to CASSSLPPGLASEQFF.

The gene calls are TRBV7-9 and TRBJ2-3, with TRBD2 identical over 9 bases. Losses at the gene ends were 5 bases for V and 2 bases for J; bases not matched to a gene: 8. The CDR3 totals 16 residues. CDR1 and CDR2 from the germline V gene are SEHNR and FQNEAQ (reference sequence). CDR3 coding DNA: TGTGCCAGCAGCGCCCGGACTAGCGCCTACACAGATACGCAGTATTTT. Protein: CASSARTSAYTDTQYF.

This rearrangement joins TRBV23-1 to TRBJ1-1; D may be TRBD1 (5 bases). TRBV23-1 is sorted into the ORF group, with uncertain function. There are 16 residues in the CDR3. V was pared by 1 base and J by 0 bases, with 12 bases between. The CDR3 region is CASSQFETEMNTEAFF. CDR3 coding DNA: TGCGCCAGCAGTCAATTTGAGACAGAGATGAACACTGAAGCTTTCTTT.

The rearrangement links TRBV6-5 to TRBJ1-5; D might be TRBD1 (5 bases). CDR1 is MNHEY and CDR2 is SVGAGI in the germline V gene. Trimming cost V 8 bases and J 3 bases, with 14 bases left between them. This CDR3 is built from 14 residues. The CDR3 sequence: CASWGGLDNQPQHF. The CDR3 region has the DNA TGTGCCAGCTGGGGGGGTTTGGACAATCAGCCCCAGCATTTT.

The J gene is TRBJ2-2, the V gene TRBV21-1; the DNA was not used to check the table's D call, TRBD2. TRBV21-1 constitutes a pseudogene. The length of the CDR3 is 15 residues. The CDR3: CASQAERDPTGELFF. The CDR3 DNA reads TGTGCCAGCCAAGCGGAGAGGGATCCTACCGGGGAGCTGTTTTTT.

V usage is TRBV11-3 and J usage is TRBJ2-5; 10 bases map to TRBD1. This CDR3 has 15 residues. Germline V gives CDR1 SGHNT, CDR2 YENEEA. After removal of 1 base from V and 5 bases from J, the junction contained 4 bases not matched to a gene. DNA for the CDR3: TGTGCCAGCAGCTTAGGTGACAGGGGGCTGGAGACCCAGTACTTC. It specifies CASSLGDRGLETQYF.

The rearrangement links TRBV15 to TRBJ1-2, with D perhaps matching TRBD1 (5 bases). Trimming removed 0 bases from V and 2 bases from J, with 7 bases in between. The CDR3 contains 14 residues. Germline-derived CDR1 and CDR2 are LNHNV and YYDKDF (reference sequence). This chain's CDR3 is CATSRERQNYGYTF. CDR3 DNA: TGTGCCACCAGCAGAGAACGACAGAACTATGGCTACACCTTC.

The CDR3 loop reads CASSFIGRNEQFF. The CDR3 nucleotides read TGTGCCAGCAGTTTTATCGGTCGCAATGAGCAGTTCTTC. The rearrangement uses TRBV27 and TRBJ2-1; no reliable D call. The CDR3 is 13 amino acids. The germline V and J ends were trimmed by 3 bases and 6 bases, with 9 bases remaining between them. Looked up from germline, CDR1 is MNHEY and CDR2 is SMNVEV (reference sequence).

To note about this clone: The germline gene is not matched at one end of the junction; a read error may be the cause. The chain recombines TRBV14 with TRBJ2-7, with TRBD2 identical over 9 bases. There are 17 residues in the CDR3. Germline loops: CDR1 SGHDN, CDR2 FVKESK. The CDR3 region has the DNA TGTGCCAGCAGCCAATCTATGACTAGCGGAAACTCCCACGAGCAGTACTTC. Protein: CASSQSMTSGNSHEQYF.

The rearrangement uses TRBV5-4 and TRBJ2-7; 9 nucleotides align to TRBD1. The germline V gene encodes CDR1 SGHNT and CDR2 YYREEE (reference sequence). The V gene end was trimmed by 5 bases and the J gene end by 1 base; junction bases not matched to a gene: 7. The CDR3 has 15 amino acids. CDR3 protein: CASRPAGTGSYEQYF. The CDR3 bases are TGTGCCAGCAGACCAGCAGGGACAGGGTCCTACGAGCAGTACTTC. The full variable domain, with the rest looked up from reference TRBV5-4 and TRBJ2-7, is ETGVTQSPTHLIKTRGQQVTLRCSSQSGHNTVSWYQQALGQGPQFIFQYYREEENGRGNFPPRFSGLQFPNYSSELNVNALELDDSALYLCASRPAGTGSYEQYFGPGTRLTVT.

This clone showed up just a few times. This chain links TRBV6-1 with TRBJ1-1, with a possible D match to TRBD1 (6 bases). The length of the CDR3 is 13 residues. V was cut by 7 bases and J by 1 base, with 10 bases left in between. Germline CDR1 reads MNHNS; CDR2 reads SASEGT. Here the CDR3 reads CASILGGNTEAFF. The CDR3 nucleotides read TGTGCCAGCATCCTAGGGGGGAACACTGAAGCTTTCTTT.

The rearrangement uses TRBV28 and TRBJ2-5; 9 bases agree with TRBD1. Germline V lookup: CDR1 MDHEN, CDR2 SYDVKM. The length of the CDR3 is 14 residues. The V and J ends lost 6 bases and 5 bases, in that order; junction bases with no gene match: 7. CDR3 DNA: TGTGCCAGCAGACCCGGACAGGGGAGGGAGACCCAGTACTTC. This encodes CASRPGQGRETQYF.

The V gene is TRBV4-1, the J gene TRBJ1-3; no reliable D call. CDR1 MGHRA and CDR2 YSYEKL come from the germline V gene. Trimming took off 0 bases at V and 0 bases at J, with 6 bases between the two ends. CDR3 length equals 15 residues. The CDR3 sequence is CASSQDGLSGNTIYF. The CDR3 region has the DNA TGCGCCAGCAGCCAAGACGGACTCTCTGGAAACACCATATATTTT.

The V gene is TRBV6-1, the J gene TRBJ2-7, with TRBD1 matching over 11 bases. The CDR3 runs to 15 residues. CDR1 and CDR2 from the germline V gene are MNHNS and SASEGT. J lost 9 bases, V lost 3 bases, and 10 bases had no gene match. The CDR3 here is CASSDGQGAKVGQYF. The CDR3 region has the DNA TGTGCCAGCAGTGACGGACAGGGGGCGAAAGTTGGGCAGTACTTC.

Details on this clone: At one end, the junction sequence differs from germline, possibly due to a read error. The rearrangement uses TRBV15 and TRBJ1-1, with D uncertain. The length of the CDR3 is 13 residues. Looked up from germline, CDR1 is LNHNV and CDR2 is YYDKDF (reference sequence). In DNA form, the CDR3 reads TGTGCCACCTGCAGAGAGGAGGGTCTGCGGACTTTCTTT. Protein sequence: CATCREEGLRTFF.

CDR3 coding DNA: TGTGCCAGCAGCCAAGATGAGGAGGGTTTAGAGTACTTC. It translates to CASSQDEEGLEYF. The J gene is TRBJ2-4, the V gene TRBV4-2, with a weak D call TRBD2 (6 bases). The CDR3 spans 13 residues. The germline gives CDR1 LGHNA, CDR2 YNFKEQ. V lost 0 bases, J lost 14 bases, and 14 bases lay in between.

V usage is TRBV2 and J usage is TRBJ2-7, with D maybe TRBD1 (5 bases). CDR1 SNHLY and CDR2 FYNNEI come from the germline V gene. The V and J ends lost 0 bases and 3 bases respectively, with 9 bases between them. The CDR3 has 14 residues. The CDR3 bases are TGTGCCAGCAGTGAAGCAGGGGCACTCTACGAGCAGTACTTC. Translated, it gives CASSEAGALYEQYF.

The V gene is TRBV19, the J gene TRBJ2-7, with 7 bases aligning to TRBD1. V dropped 5 bases and J dropped 3; count of bases not matched to a gene: 4. The CDR3 is made up of 13 amino acids. The germline CDR1 and CDR2 sequences are LNHDA and SQIVND (reference sequence). The CDR3 sequence: CASSGDRYYEQYF. The CDR3, as DNA: TGTGCCAGTAGTGGGGACAGATACTACGAGCAGTACTTC.

This sequence joins TRBV9 and TRBJ2-1; 9 nucleotides align to TRBD2. The CDR3 contains 16 residues. V shed 0 bases, J shed 4 bases, and the junction held 5 bases outside the gene matches. Germline lookup yields CDR1 SGDLS and CDR2 YYNGEE. CDR3 loop: CASSVGAGGFYNEQFF. The CDR3 region has the DNA TGTGCCAGCAGCGTAGGGGCGGGGGGGTTTTACAATGAGCAGTTCTTC.